The rows below give T cell receptor beta chains drawn from one sample of a study of control samples from healthy donors and cancer patients. The repertoire was sequenced with immunoSEQ multiplex PCR; TCRdb's copy has only in-frame clones and lacks some. This sample has tens of thousands of clones, with 85% to 95% found just once. The source material was blood. These receptor sequences come from a young man in good health. Both conserved end residues are part of each CDR3. The order of the fields is V gene, CDR3 protein.

TRBV19,CASSIVGHWGYEQYF
TRBV29-1,CSLRERLSYNEQFF
TRBV7-8,CASSLPPTGMGIGNEQFF
TRBV29-1,CSVALVLRTEAFF
TRBV13,CASSLLGAYQETQYF
TRBV5-4,CASSLDTNTEAFF
TRBV2,CGGRIQETQYF
TRBV7-9,CASSLGAREDGYTF
TRBV4-1,CASSQDAGAYEQYF
TRBV6-2/TRBV6-3,CASSTSINEQFF
TRBV18,CASSATGRDNSPLHF
TRBV6-6,CASSYWATDSNQPQHF
TRBV29-1,CSVEVGGGETQYF
TRBV30,CAWSLWTSTDTQYF
TRBV27,CASSLGQFDEQYF
TRBV7-9,CASSLVAAEQFF
TRBV7-9,CASSSLWTGLSYEQYF
TRBV12-3/TRBV12-4,CASSLGTGQPQHF
TRBV2,CASSPGQGSSYNEQFF
TRBV5-6,CASSSFYQGSPYGYTF
TRBV19,CASSIWGPEDEKLFF
TRBV29-1,CSVETGIPYNEQFF
TRBV28,CASSLYQGSYGYTF
TRBV28,CASTLAGTFEQYF
TRBV28,CASSLMKGGGGYTF
TRBV27,CASNLVPANTEAFF
TRBV5-1,CASSLDGQSYPQYF
TRBV30,CAWRRGWAGELFF
TRBV5-4,CASHSRAGGPVDTQYF
TRBV5-1,CASSLVSGSGNNEQFF
TRBV5-6,CASSWGSMRNQPQHF
TRBV2,CASKPTAANYGYTF
TRBV6-5,CASIRTGGTDTQYF
TRBV27,CASNHGTDTVNTEAFF
TRBV14,CASSQVKLAGGAEQFF
TRBV4-1,CASSHGQGFTEAFF
TRBV7-2,CASSSQGGNQPQHF
TRBV5-1,CASRTSPSPYEQYF
TRBV30,CAWGQGAVGSPLHF
TRBV3-1/TRBV3-2,CASSLRGTEAFF
TRBV7-3,CASSSSGDEQFF
TRBV24-1,CAQSGAGGFF
TRBV5-1,CASSLLIAGSSYNEQFF
TRBV5-6,CASSLAGMNTEAFF
TRBV28,CASSLPVKPQHF
TRBV5-1,CASSLNTRQAGELFF
TRBV5-1,CASSLGRGDTEAFF
TRBV24-1,CATSDSGRHNEQFF
TRBV24-1,CATSDWDRQETQYF
TRBV27,CASSFRRDRVLAYEQYF
TRBV29-1,CSDNDRVDYGYTF
TRBV6-5,CASSYNRDQNTEAFF
TRBV30,CAWSVLGVRNSPLHF
TRBV4-1,CASALRDTPTTDTQYF
TRBV12-5,CASGLKGGMHDEKLFF